The T cell receptor beta chain under discussion was sequenced for a study of shared clonotypes between healthy human individuals. Method: immunoSEQ multiplex PCR; TCRdb's copy keeps in-frame clones and lacks some. This sample has a few million clones, with 85% to 95% found just once. This clone was seen only a few times. The sample holds other DNA sequences that translate to the same CDR3. Trimming cost V 1 base and J 0 bases, with 7 bases left between them. The germline V gene has CDR1 LNHNV and CDR2 YYDKDF (reference sequence). This CDR3 region has 15 residues. This clonotype was obtained from a man aged 18 to 29 in good health. Some clones in this sample may be carry-over from other donors' samples. Source material: naive CD4+ T cells from PBMCs. Specified subset: CD45RA+ positively selected. The chain recombines TRBV15 with TRBJ1-3; D is perhaps TRBD1 (5 bases). The CDR3 DNA follows: TGTGCCACCAGCAGAGGGGGGGACTCTGGAAACACCATATATTTT. Protein: CATSRGGDSGNTIYF.